This T cell receptor beta chain was captured in a study of cytomegalovirus exposure and HLA in healthy donors. The CDR3 runs 12 residues. Germline-derived CDR1 and CDR2 are GTSNPN and SVGIG (reference sequence). V was clipped by 1 base and J by 4 bases, with 7 bases between them. Measured with immunoSEQ multiplex PCR; TCRdb has only the in-frame clones, and not every one. The table has more than 85,000 clones, roughly 90% seen once. The sequence came from a woman in her 30s in good health and CMV-seropositive. This rearrangement joins TRBV30 to TRBJ1-1, with a possible D match to TRBD1 (6 bases). The sequenced material came from PBMCs. The CDR3 sequence is CAWSGGGTEAFF. The CDR3 DNA reads as TGTGCCTGGAGTGGAGGGGGCACTGAAGCTTTCTTT.